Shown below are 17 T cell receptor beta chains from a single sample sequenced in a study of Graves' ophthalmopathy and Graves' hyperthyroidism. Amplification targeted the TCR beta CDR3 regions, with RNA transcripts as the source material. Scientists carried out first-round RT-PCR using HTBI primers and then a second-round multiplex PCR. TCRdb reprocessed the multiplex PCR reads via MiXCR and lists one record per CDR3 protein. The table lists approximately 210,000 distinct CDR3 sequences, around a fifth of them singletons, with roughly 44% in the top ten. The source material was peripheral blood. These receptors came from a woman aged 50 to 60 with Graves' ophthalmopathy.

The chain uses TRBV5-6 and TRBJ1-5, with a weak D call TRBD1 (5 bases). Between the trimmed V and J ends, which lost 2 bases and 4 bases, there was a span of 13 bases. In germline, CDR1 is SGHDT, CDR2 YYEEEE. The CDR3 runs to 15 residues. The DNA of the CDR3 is TGTGCCAGCAGCTTTGGGGGGAATTTTAATCAGCCCCAGCATTTT. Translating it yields CASSFGGNFNQPQHF.

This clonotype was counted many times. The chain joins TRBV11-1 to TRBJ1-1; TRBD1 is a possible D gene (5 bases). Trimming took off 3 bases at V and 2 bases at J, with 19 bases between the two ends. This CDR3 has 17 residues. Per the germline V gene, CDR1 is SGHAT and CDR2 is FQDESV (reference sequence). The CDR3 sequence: CASSFRRVAQANTEAFF. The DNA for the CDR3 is TGTGCCAGCAGCTTTCGCAGGGTGGCCCAAGCAAACACTGAAGCTTTCTTT.

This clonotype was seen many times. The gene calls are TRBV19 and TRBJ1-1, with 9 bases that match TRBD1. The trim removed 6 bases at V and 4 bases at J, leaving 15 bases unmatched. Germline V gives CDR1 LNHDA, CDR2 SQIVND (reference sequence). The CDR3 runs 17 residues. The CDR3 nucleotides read TGTGCCAGTAGGCGAAGGGCGGACAGGGGTACGAGCACTGAAGCTTTCTTT. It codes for CASRRRADRGTSTEAFF. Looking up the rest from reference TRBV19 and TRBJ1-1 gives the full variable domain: DGGITQSPKYLFRKEGQNVTLSCEQNLNHDAMYWYRQDPGQGLRLIYYSQIVNDFQKGDIAEGYSVSREKKESFPLTVTSAQKNPTAFYLCASRRRADRGTSTEAFFGQGTRLTVV.

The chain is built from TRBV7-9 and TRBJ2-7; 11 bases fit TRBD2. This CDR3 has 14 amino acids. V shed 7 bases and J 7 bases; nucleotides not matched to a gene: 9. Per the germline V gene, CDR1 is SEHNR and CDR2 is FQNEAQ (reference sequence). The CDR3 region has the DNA TGTGCCAGCACCGATAGCGGGAGGGCGAGAGAGCAGTACTTC. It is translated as CASTDSGRAREQYF.

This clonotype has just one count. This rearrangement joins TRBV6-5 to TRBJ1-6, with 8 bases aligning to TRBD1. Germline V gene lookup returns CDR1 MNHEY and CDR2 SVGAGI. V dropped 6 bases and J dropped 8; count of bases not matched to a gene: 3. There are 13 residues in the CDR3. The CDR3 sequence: CASRQGEYSPLHF. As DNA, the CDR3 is TGTGCCAGCAGACAGGGGGAATATTCACCCCTCCACTTT.

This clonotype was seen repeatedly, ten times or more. This chain's CDR3 is CANTQALNTEAFF. The DNA for the CDR3 is TGTGCCAACACCCAGGCGTTGAACACTGAAGCTTTCTTT. The chain recombines TRBV2 with TRBJ1-1; no firm D call. The V gene lost 10 bases and the J gene lost 0 bases, with 12 bases spanning the gap. CDR3 size: 13 residues. Germline CDR1 and CDR2: SNHLY and FYNNEI.

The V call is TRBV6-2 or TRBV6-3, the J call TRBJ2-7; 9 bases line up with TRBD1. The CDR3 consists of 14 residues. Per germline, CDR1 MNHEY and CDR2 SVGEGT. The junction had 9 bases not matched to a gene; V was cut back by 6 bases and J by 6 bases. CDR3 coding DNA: TGTGCCAGCAGGAGTACCGGGACAGGGTTCGAGCAGTACTTC. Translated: CASRSTGTGFEQYF.

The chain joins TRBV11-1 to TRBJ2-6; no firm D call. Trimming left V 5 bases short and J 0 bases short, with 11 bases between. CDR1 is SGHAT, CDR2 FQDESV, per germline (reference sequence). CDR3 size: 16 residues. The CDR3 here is CASSPRDGSGANVLTF. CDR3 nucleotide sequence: TGTGCCAGCAGCCCAAGAGACGGCTCTGGGGCCAACGTCCTGACTTTC.

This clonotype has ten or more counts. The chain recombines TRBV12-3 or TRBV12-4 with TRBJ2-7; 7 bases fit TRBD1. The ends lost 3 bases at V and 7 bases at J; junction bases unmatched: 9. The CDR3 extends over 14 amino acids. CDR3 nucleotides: TGTGCCAGCAGTTTTAGACAGGGAGTGAAGGAGCAGTACTTC. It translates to CASSFRQGVKEQYF.

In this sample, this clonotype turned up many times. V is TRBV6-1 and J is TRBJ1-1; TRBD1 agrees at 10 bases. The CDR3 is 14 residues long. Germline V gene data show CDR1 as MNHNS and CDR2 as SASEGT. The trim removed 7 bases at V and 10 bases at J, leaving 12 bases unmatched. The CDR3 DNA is TGTGCCAGCACCCTAAGGTTGGACAGGGGGGGAGCTTTCTTT. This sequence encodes CASTLRLDRGGAFF.

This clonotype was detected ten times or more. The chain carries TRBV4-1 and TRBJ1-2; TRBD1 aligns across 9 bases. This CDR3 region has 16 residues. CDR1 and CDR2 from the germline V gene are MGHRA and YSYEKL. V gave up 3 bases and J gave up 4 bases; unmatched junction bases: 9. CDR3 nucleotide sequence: TGCGCCAGCAGCCAGTCCGGGACAGGGACGTCCTATGGCTACACCTTC. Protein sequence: CASSQSGTGTSYGYTF.

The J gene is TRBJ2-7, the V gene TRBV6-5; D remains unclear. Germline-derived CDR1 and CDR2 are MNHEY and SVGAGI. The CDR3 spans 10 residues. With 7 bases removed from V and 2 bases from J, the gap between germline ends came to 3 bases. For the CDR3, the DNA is TGTGCCAGCACCGCCTACGAGCAGTACTTC. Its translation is CASTAYEQYF.

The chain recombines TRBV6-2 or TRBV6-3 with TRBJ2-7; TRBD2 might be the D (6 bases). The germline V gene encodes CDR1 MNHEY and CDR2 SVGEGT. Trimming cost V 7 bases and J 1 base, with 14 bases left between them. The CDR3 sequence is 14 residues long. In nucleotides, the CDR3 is TGTGCCAGCAACGAGGGACTGGAGTCCTACGAGCAGTACTTC. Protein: CASNEGLESYEQYF.

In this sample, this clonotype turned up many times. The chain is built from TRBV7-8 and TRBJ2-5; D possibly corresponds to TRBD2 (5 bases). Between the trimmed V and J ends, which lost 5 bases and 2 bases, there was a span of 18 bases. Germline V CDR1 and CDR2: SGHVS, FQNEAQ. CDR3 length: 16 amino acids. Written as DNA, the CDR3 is TGTGCCAGCAGCACATACCTAGCTCTGGGGCAAGAGACCCAGTACTTC. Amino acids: CASSTYLALGQETQYF.

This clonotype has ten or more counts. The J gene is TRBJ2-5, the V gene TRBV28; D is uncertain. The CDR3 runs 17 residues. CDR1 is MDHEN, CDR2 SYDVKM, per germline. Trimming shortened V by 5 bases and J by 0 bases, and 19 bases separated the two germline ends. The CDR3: CASSPLWATQNQETQYF. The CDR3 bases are TGTGCCAGCAGTCCATTGTGGGCCACCCAGAACCAAGAGACCCAGTACTTC.

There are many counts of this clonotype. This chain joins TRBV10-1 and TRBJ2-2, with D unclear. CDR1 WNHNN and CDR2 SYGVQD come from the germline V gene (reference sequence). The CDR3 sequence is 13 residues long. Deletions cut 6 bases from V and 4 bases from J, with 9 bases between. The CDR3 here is CASRRDTTGELFF. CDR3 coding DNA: TGCGCCAGCAGAAGGGATACCACCGGGGAGCTGTTTTTT.

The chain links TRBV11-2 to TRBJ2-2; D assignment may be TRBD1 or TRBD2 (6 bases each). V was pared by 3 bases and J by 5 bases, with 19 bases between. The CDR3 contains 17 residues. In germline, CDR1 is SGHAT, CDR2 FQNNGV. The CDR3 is CASSFLALGAGTGELFF. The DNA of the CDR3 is TGTGCCAGCAGCTTTCTTGCTCTGGGGGCGGGGACCGGGGAGCTGTTTTTT.